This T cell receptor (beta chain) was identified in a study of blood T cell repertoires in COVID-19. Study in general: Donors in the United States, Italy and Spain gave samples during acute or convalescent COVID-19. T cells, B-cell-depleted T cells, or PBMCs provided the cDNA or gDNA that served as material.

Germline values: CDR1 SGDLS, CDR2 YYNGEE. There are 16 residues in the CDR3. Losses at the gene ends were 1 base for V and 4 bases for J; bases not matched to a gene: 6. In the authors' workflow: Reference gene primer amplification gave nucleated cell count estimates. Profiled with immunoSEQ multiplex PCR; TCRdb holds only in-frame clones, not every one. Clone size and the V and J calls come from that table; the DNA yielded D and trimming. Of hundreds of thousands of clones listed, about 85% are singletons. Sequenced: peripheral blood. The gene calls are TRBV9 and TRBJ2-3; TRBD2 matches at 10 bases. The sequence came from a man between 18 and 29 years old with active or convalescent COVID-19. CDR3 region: CASSVPASGGADTQYF. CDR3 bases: TGTGCCAGCAGCGTACCGGCTAGCGGGGGAGCAGATACGCAGTATTTT.